This T cell receptor (beta chain) was recorded in a study of OX40 agonist ivuxolimab in advanced cancers. Study-wide background: Subjects had a mean age of 60 years, with a range of 23 to 79; about 83% were male. Study-wide findings and caveats: A proportion of nonresponders additionally exhibited low normalized T-cell clonal expansion.

In the case of this clone: Its antigen is not known.

CDR1 is LGHNA and CDR2 is YSLEER in the germline V gene. The CDR3 is made up of 16 amino acids. Deletions cut 9 bases from V and 0 bases from J, with 18 bases between. A history of autoimmune disease or systemic immunosuppression excluded patients. Generated by immunoSEQ multiplex PCR, the TCRdb table keeps only in-frame clones and is missing some. This repertoire shows about 63,000 clones, around nine tenths found once; its top ten account for about 0.82%. The sample was CD4+ or CD8+ T cells sorted from blood, taken in a trial of the OX40 agonist ivuxolimab. The V gene is TRBV4-3, the J gene TRBJ1-5; possibly TRBD1 for D (6 bases). The receptor was isolated from an adult with an advanced solid tumor such as melanoma, head and neck, liver or kidney cancer. This CDR3 reads CASRETGPYSNQPQHF. The CDR3 nucleotides are TGCGCCAGTCGCGAGACAGGACCTTATAGCAATCAGCCCCAGCATTTT.